This TCR beta chain derives from a study of CD8+ T cells in alopecia areata. Whole-study context: Severity among treated patients was scored by the percentage of scalp area affected.

Treatment noted: oral pan-JAK inhibitor, 5-10 mg twice daily. Trimming took off 3 bases at V and 15 bases at J, with 15 bases between the two ends. The CDR3 runs to 12 residues. Germline assignment: CDR1 SEHNR and CDR2 FQNEAQ (reference sequence). Extraction and reverse transcription of RNA yielded cDNA as the sequencing template. Profiled with immunoSEQ multiplex PCR; TCRdb holds only in-frame clones, not every one. Found here are 95,000 to 100,000 clones, under 70% of them singletons; the top ten hold about 14%. Study-wide results and limits: Persistence in scalp and blood during tofacitinib was observed for many expanded lesional clones. Scalp clonality, together with expanded CD8+ clones among the top 100, fell significantly with tofacitinib.

A word on this clone: The antigen remains undetermined.

V usage is TRBV7-9 and J usage is TRBJ2-1; perhaps D is TRBD1 or TRBD2 (5 bases each). The TCR originated in a human donor with alopecia areata. The sample was CD8+ T cells sorted from blood, taken at week 4, from a patient treated with tofacitinib. The CDR3 bases are TGTGCCAGCAGCTTGGGACGGTGGGAACGGTTCTTC. It codes for CASSLGRWERFF. The complete variable domain, with remaining parts taken from reference TRBV7-9 and TRBJ2-1, reads DTGVSQNPRHKITKRGQNVTFRCDPISEHNRLYWYRQTLGQGPEFLTYFQNEAQLEKSRLLSDRFSAERPKGSFSTLEIQRTEQGDSAMYLCASSLGRWERFFGPGTRLTVL.